This TCR beta chain is from a study of PD-1 blockade in classical Hodgkin lymphoma. In every patient, relapse followed autologous stem cell transplantation, while exposure to brentuximab vedotin differed. The V and J ends lost 2 bases and 7 bases respectively, with 12 bases between them. In germline, CDR1 is SNHLY, CDR2 FYNNEI. The CDR3 extends over 14 amino acids. Using immunoSEQ multiplex PCR, the repertoire was profiled, and TCRdb retains in-frame clones only, with some absent. The table shows about 46,000 clones, with around 72% occurring only once. V and J are TRBV2 and TRBJ1-5, with a tentative D call TRBD1 (5 bases). The origin of this receptor is a human donor with classical Hodgkin lymphoma. The starting material was peripheral blood mononuclear cells (PBMCs), obtained at baseline. In DNA, the CDR3 is TGTGCCAGCAGTGAACTCTCAGGGAGGCAGCCCCAGCATTTT. Amino acids: CASSELSGRQPQHF.